This T cell receptor beta chain was captured in a study of blood T cell repertoires in COVID-19. This CDR3 is 12 amino acids long. Per the germline V gene, CDR1 is SGDLS and CDR2 is YYNGEE. Trimming cost V 3 bases and J 4 bases, with 7 bases left between them. Sequenced by immunoSEQ multiplex PCR; TCRdb stores in-frame clones only, minus some. The table has hundreds of thousands of clones, 90% seen once. Sequenced input: PBMCs or T cells enriched from blood (not recorded which). This receptor was taken from a man between 60 and 75 years old who had recovered from COVID-19. V gene TRBV9 combines with J gene TRBJ2-5, with a possible D match to TRBD2 (5 bases). The CDR3 region has the DNA TGTGCCAGCAGCGCCGGAGGAGAGACCCAGTACTTC. It is translated as CASSAGGETQYF.